Listed below are T cell receptor beta chains from one sample, sequenced in a study of cytomegalovirus exposure and HLA in healthy donors. Here immunoSEQ multiplex PCR was the method, and the copy in TCRdb shows in-frame clones only, minus some. The sample table sets out some 130,000 clones. Sequences were obtained from PBMCs. The receptors derive from a woman in her forties in good health and CMV-seropositive. The CDR3 runs from the conserved cysteine through the conserved F or W. The order of the fields is V gene, J gene, D gene, CDR3 DNA, CDR3 protein. D genes are given only for firm matches.

TRBV28,TRBJ1-2,TRBD1,TGTGCCAGCAGTTATTCCCCTAGGGACAGGGGGCAGGATGGCTACACCTTC,CASSYSPRDRGQDGYTF
TRBV7-8,TRBJ2-1,TRBD1,TGTGCCAGCAGCTTAGACCCTACTACCCCAGGGGGCTCCTACAATGAGCAGTTCTTC,CASSLDPTTPGGSYNEQFF
TRBV5-6,TRBJ2-1,TRBD1,TGTGCCAGCAGCTTTTCCAGGGGGCTTGACTACAATGAGCAGTTCTTC,CASSFSRGLDYNEQFF
TRBV28,TRBJ1-1,NA,TGTGCCAGCAGTTTACAGACAGTCAACACTGAAGCTTTCTTT,CASSLQTVNTEAFF
TRBV6-5,TRBJ1-1,NA,TGTGCCAGCAGTTACGCCCCGGGGGGCATGAACACTGAAGCTTTCTTT,CASSYAPGGMNTEAFF
TRBV11-1,TRBJ2-7,TRBD1,TGTGCCAGCAGCCAACAGGGGGCTGGGAGCTCCTACGAGCAGTACTTC,CASSQQGAGSSYEQYF
TRBV5-6,TRBJ1-2,TRBD1,TGTGCCAGCAGCTTGACCAGCACAGGGGGTTTACGTGGCCACACCTTC,CASSLTSTGGLRGHTF
TRBV5-4,TRBJ2-1,TRBD2,TGTGCCAGCAGCTTGAGCGGGGCCTCGGTTGAGCAGTTCTTC,CASSLSGASVEQFF
TRBV5-6,TRBJ1-2,TRBD1,TGTGCCAGCAGCTTGGTTTCGACAGGGGATGACTATGGCTACACCTTC,CASSLVSTGDDYGYTF
TRBV6-6,TRBJ2-6,NA,TGTGCCAGCAGTCTCACGGGGGTTGGGGCCAACGTCCTGACTTTC,CASSLTGVGANVLTF
TRBV5-4,TRBJ1-4,NA,TGTGCCAGCAGCCTTACGGGGACACCGGATGAAAAACTGTTTTTT,CASSLTGTPDEKLFF
TRBV9,TRBJ2-2,NA,TGTGCCAGCAGCGTATCCCCAGGGGCCGGGGAGCTGTTTTTT,CASSVSPGAGELFF
TRBV19,TRBJ2-3,TRBD2,TGTGCCACGATGGGACTAGCGGGCCACCAAGGGACAGATACGCAGTATTTT,CATMGLAGHQGTDTQYF
TRBV18,TRBJ2-1,TRBD1,TGTGCCAGCTCACCATTCCAGGGGGTGAATGAGCAGTTCTTC,CASSPFQGVNEQFF